The 26 T cell receptor beta chains below come from one sample, sequenced in a study of blood T cell repertoires in COVID-19. The protocol was immunoSEQ multiplex PCR, while the TCRdb copy is restricted to in-frame clones and leaves out a portion. Among roughly 200,000 clones, around nine tenths were seen once, and the ten largest hold around 4%. The sequencing sample was made of PBMCs or T cells enriched from blood (not recorded which). These receptors were collected from a woman in her twenties or thirties who had been exposed to COVID-19.

The chain is built from TRBV24-1 and TRBJ1-5; the match to TRBD1 covers 7 bases. Germline V lookup: CDR1 KGHDR, CDR2 SFDVKD. The CDR3 runs 15 residues. The V and J ends lost 4 bases and 3 bases, in that order; junction bases with no gene match: 5. In nucleotides, the CDR3 is TGTGCCACCAGTGAACAGGGGTCCCTCAATCAGCCCCAGCATTTT. Protein: CATSEQGSLNQPQHF.

The V call is TRBV6-2 or TRBV6-3, the J call TRBJ2-7; D unresolved. Germline lookup yields CDR1 MNHEY and CDR2 SVGEGT. The CDR3 covers 15 residues. V dropped 0 bases and J dropped 6 bases, with 15 bases sitting between them. The CDR3 region is CASSYSPGSKREQYF. In DNA, the CDR3 is TGTGCCAGCAGTTACTCCCCGGGTAGTAAACGCGAGCAGTACTTC.

The chain combines TRBV18 with TRBJ1-3; D is perhaps TRBD1 (5 bases). CDR3 length: 16 amino acids. V was pared by 3 bases and J by 0 bases, with 12 bases between. Germline loops: CDR1 KGHSH, CDR2 LQKENI. CDR3 in amino acids: CASSPNQGRSGNTIYF. CDR3 DNA sequence: TGTGCCAGCTCACCTAACCAGGGCCGCTCTGGAAACACCATATATTTT.

The chain couples TRBV30 to TRBJ2-5, with TRBD1 matching 9 bases. From germline, CDR1 is GTSNPN and CDR2 SVGIG (reference sequence). CDR3 length equals 13 residues. V lost 2 bases and J lost 5; bases outside the gene matches: 3. The CDR3 nucleotides are TGTGCCTGGAGTACGACAGGGGGGGAGACCCAGTACTTC. It yields the protein CAWSTTGGETQYF.

The rearrangement links TRBV19 to TRBJ2-7, with 8 bases fitting TRBD2. Germline V gene data show CDR1 as LNHDA and CDR2 as SQIVND (reference sequence). The CDR3 totals 14 residues. V was pared by 4 bases and J by 2 bases, with 4 bases of the junction left unmatched. The CDR3 DNA follows: TGTGCCAGTAGTACGACTAGCGCAACCTACGAGCAGTACTTC. Amino acids: CASSTTSATYEQYF.

This clone was recorded only once. The chain couples TRBV2 to TRBJ2-7; 9 bases are shared with TRBD1. The trim removed 7 bases at V and 1 base at J, leaving 5 bases unmatched. This CDR3 contains 14 residues. Germline V gives CDR1 SNHLY, CDR2 FYNNEI. CDR3: CASNRDRVSYEQYF. CDR3 coding DNA: TGTGCCAGCAACCGGGACAGGGTTTCCTACGAGCAGTACTTC.

About this clone itself: Other DNA sequences from this sample encode an identical CDR3 as well. The rearrangement joins TRBV5-1 to TRBJ2-7, with TRBD2 as a possible D gene (6 bases). In germline, CDR1 is SGHRS, CDR2 YFSETQ. V shed 0 bases and J shed 2 bases, with 12 bases lying between them. This CDR3 is built from 15 residues. The CDR3 bases are TGCGCCAGCAGCTTGGGGTCCGGCGGGGCCTACGAGCAGTACTTC. The encoded protein is CASSLGSGGAYEQYF.

This sequence joins TRBV4-1 and TRBJ1-2; 8 bases are shared with TRBD1. The CDR3 loop spans 19 amino acids. V trimming: 6 bases; J trimming: 8 bases; junction bases outside the gene matches: 26. CDR1 MGHRA and CDR2 YSYEKL come from the germline V gene. The CDR3, as DNA: TGCGCCAGCAGGATCGACGGGACAGGCGGCGGGGAGAGGCGTAGGGGCTACACCTTC. It encodes CASRIDGTGGGERRRGYTF.

The chain employs TRBV6-5 and TRBJ1-3; a weak D match, TRBD1 (5 bases). CDR3 length: 14 residues. Trimming left V 7 bases short and J 2 bases short, with 12 bases between. In germline, CDR1 is MNHEY, CDR2 SVGAGI. Here the CDR3 reads CASTHGGTGNTIYF. Here the CDR3 DNA reads TGTGCCAGCACCCACGGGGGGACTGGAAACACCATATATTTT.

The V call is TRBV7-8, the J call TRBJ2-7; 8 positions agree with TRBD1. The CDR3 totals 15 residues. Looked up from germline, CDR1 is SGHVS and CDR2 is FQNEAQ. After removal of 5 bases from V and 2 bases from J, the junction contained 8 bases not matched to a gene. The CDR3 is CASSRQGQGAYEQYF. Here the CDR3 DNA reads TGTGCCAGCAGCCGACAAGGACAGGGAGCCTACGAGCAGTACTTC.

This chain connects TRBV30 to TRBJ2-4; 8 bases are a match to TRBD2. Trimming took 2 bases from V and 2 from J; bases not matched to a gene: 5. The CDR3 spans 15 residues. Looked up from germline, CDR1 is GTSNPN and CDR2 is SVGIG (reference sequence). The CDR3 coding sequence is TGTGCCTGGAGTCCGGGGGGGGGCACCAAAAACATTCAGTACTTC. This sequence encodes CAWSPGGGTKNIQYF.

Notes on this clone: Other DNA sequences within the sample encode an identical CDR3. V usage is TRBV5-1 and J usage is TRBJ2-3, with 7 bases matching TRBD2. V trimming: 0 bases; J trimming: 1 base; junction bases outside the gene matches: 2. The CDR3 runs to 15 residues. Germline lookup yields CDR1 SGHRS and CDR2 YFSETQ. The CDR3 protein is CASSLASGGTDTQYF. CDR3 bases: TGCGCCAGCAGCTTGGCCAGCGGGGGCACAGATACGCAGTATTTT.

V and J are TRBV27 and TRBJ1-1; D is undetermined. Germline values: CDR1 MNHEY, CDR2 SMNVEV (reference sequence). The CDR3 contains 14 residues. Trimming shortened V by 6 bases and J by 1 base, and 12 bases separated the two germline ends. As DNA, the CDR3 is TGTGCCAGCAGCACTTCCAGGTGGAACACTGAAGCTTTCTTT. It codes for CASSTSRWNTEAFF.

The gene calls are TRBV28 and TRBJ2-5; 12 nucleotides match TRBD1. Germline assignment: CDR1 MDHEN and CDR2 SYDVKM. Trimming took 4 bases from V and 5 from J; bases not matched to a gene: 11. The CDR3 has 17 amino acids. Written as DNA, the CDR3 is TGTGCCAGCAGTTCCCTCCGGGACAGGGGGCGGAACGAGACCCAGTACTTC. Protein product: CASSSLRDRGRNETQYF.

The rearrangement links TRBV29-1 to TRBJ1-4; 7 nucleotides agree with TRBD1. The germline V gene has CDR1 SQVTM and CDR2 ANQGSEA. V dropped 6 bases and J dropped 2; count of bases not matched to a gene: 6. The CDR3 is made up of 14 amino acids. For the CDR3, the DNA is TGCAGCGTCCAAGACAGGGAGACTAATGAAAAACTGTTTTTT. Protein sequence: CSVQDRETNEKLFF.

V is TRBV12-3 or TRBV12-4 and J is TRBJ1-2; TRBD1 matches at 7 bases. The CDR3 totals 12 residues. V lost 6 bases to trimming and J lost 8 bases; unmatched junction nucleotides: 6. The CDR3: CASRRGGEGYTF. CDR3 in DNA: TGTGCCAGCAGGAGAGGGGGCGAAGGCTACACCTTC.

The V and J genes are TRBV5-4 and TRBJ1-1, with D unclear. Per germline, CDR1 SGHNT and CDR2 YYREEE (reference sequence). Trimming took off 4 bases at V and 1 base at J, with 8 bases between the two ends. The CDR3 runs 13 residues. CDR3 region: CASSTAGNTEAFF. The CDR3 coding sequence is TGTGCCAGCAGCACTGCAGGGAACACTGAAGCTTTCTTT.

The chain couples TRBV5-1 to TRBJ1-1, with D maybe TRBD1 (5 bases). The CDR3 has 12 residues. V dropped 2 bases and J dropped 7 bases, with 9 bases sitting between them. Per the germline V gene, CDR1 is SGHRS and CDR2 is YFSETQ. The DNA of the CDR3 is TGCGCCAGCAGCTTTGACGACAGTGAAGCTTTCTTT. Translated: CASSFDDSEAFF.

This clone appeared a few times. The V call is TRBV2, the J call TRBJ1-6; D remains unclear. Germline CDR1 is SNHLY and CDR2 is FYNNEI. The V end was cut by 10 bases, the J end by 0 bases, with 16 bases between. The CDR3 runs to 16 residues. CDR3 amino acids: CAIARKTSSYNSPLHF. CDR3 DNA: TGTGCCATCGCGAGGAAAACTAGCTCCTATAATTCACCCCTCCACTTT. The entire variable domain, with the rest obtained from reference TRBV2 and TRBJ1-6, is as follows: EPEVTQTPSHQVTQMGQEVILRCVPISNHLYFYWYRQILGQKVEFLVSFYNNEISEKSEIFDDQFSVERPDGSNFTLKIRSTKLEDSAMYFCAIARKTSSYNSPLHFGNGTRLTVT.

V usage is TRBV6-2 or TRBV6-3 and J usage is TRBJ1-2, with unresolved D. CDR1 and CDR2 (germline): MNHEY, SVGEGT. The V gene lost 4 bases and the J gene lost 8 bases, with 14 bases spanning the gap. This CDR3 comprises 13 residues. In nucleotides, the CDR3 is TGTGCCAGCAGTTGGGCCGGAGCGGCAGGCTACACCTTC. Protein sequence: CASSWAGAAGYTF.

The J gene is TRBJ2-7, the V gene TRBV10-3; 11 bases are a match to TRBD1. Trimming removed 7 bases from V and 3 bases from J; junction bases left unmatched: 5. The CDR3 has 14 residues. Germline V gives CDR1 ENHRY, CDR2 SYGVKD. CDR3: CAIKGQGDRYEQYF. The DNA of the CDR3 is TGTGCCATCAAGGGACAGGGGGATCGCTACGAGCAGTACTTC.

In nucleotides, the CDR3 is TGTGCCAGCTCCTCAGGGGCAGATCAGCCCCAGCATTTT. This gives the protein CASSSGADQPQHF. This sequence joins TRBV18 and TRBJ1-5; D is perhaps TRBD1 (6 bases). CDR1 is KGHSH, CDR2 LQKENI, per germline. This CDR3 has 13 amino acids. The V end was cut by 6 bases, the J end by 5 bases, with 11 bases between.

The CDR3 DNA is TGTGCCAGCAGTGCCCCGGGGGTAAATTCACCCCTCCACTTT. It yields the protein CASSAPGVNSPLHF. The genes are TRBV25-1 and TRBJ1-6; D possibly corresponds to TRBD1 (5 bases). Germline values: CDR1 MGHDK, CDR2 SYGVNS. Trimming shortened V by 4 bases and J by 7 bases, and 11 bases separated the two germline ends. The CDR3 is 14 residues long. Full variable domain (rest looked up from reference TRBV25-1 and TRBJ1-6): EADIYQTPRYLVIGTGKKITLECSQTMGHDKMYWYQQDPGMELHLIHYSYGVNSTEKGDLSSESTVSRIRTEHFPLTLESARPSHTSQYLCASSAPGVNSPLHFGNGTRLTVT.

This chain links TRBV5-1 with TRBJ1-2, with 7 bases aligning to TRBD1. V trimming: 4 bases; J trimming: 2 bases; junction bases outside the gene matches: 8. The CDR3 contains 15 residues. The germline CDR1 and CDR2 sequences are SGHRS and YFSETQ. In DNA, the CDR3 is TGCGCCAGCAGCCCCCGACAGGGCCAAAACTATGGCTACACCTTC. This codes for CASSPRQGQNYGYTF.

CDR3 loop: CASAQAGLTEAFF. The CDR3 region has the DNA TGTGCCAGCGCCCAGGCGGGGCTGACTGAAGCTTTCTTT. The chain is built from TRBV25-1 and TRBJ1-1; TRBD1 might be the D (5 bases). Germline CDR1 is MGHDK and CDR2 is SYGVNS. CDR3 size: 13 residues. V lost 8 bases and J lost 5, with 15 bases in between.

Only a few counts were recorded for this clone. The chain is built from TRBV2 and TRBJ2-7; no definite D call. Per germline, CDR1 SNHLY and CDR2 FYNNEI. Trimming took 3 bases from V and 2 from J, leaving 14 bases between them. CDR3 length: 15 amino acids. CDR3 in amino acids: CASSESVRGPYEQYF. CDR3 coding DNA: TGTGCCAGCAGTGAGTCCGTGAGAGGCCCCTACGAGCAGTACTTC.